The rows below give T cell receptor beta chains drawn from one sample of a study of T cell repertoires in cytomegalovirus infection. MiXCR, run by TCRdb on the reads, gives a single entry per CDR3 protein. This sample has more than 150,000 distinct CDR3 sequences; 15% to 20% occur once, and the top ten carry around 3.2%. Sequences were obtained from PBMCs. The receptors stem from a human donor in good health (CMV status not recorded). Some clones in this sample may be carry-over from other donors' samples. Each CDR3 is given with its conserved first and last residue. The order of the fields is CDR3 DNA, CDR3 protein, clone size, J gene, D gene, V gene, CDR3 length. A D gene is named only where the DNA matches it firmly. Where a row states a size, it is once, few, many or the class of an expanded clone; other rows omit it.

CDR3 DNA: TGTGCCAGCAGCCAAGGACGTCTTGCTAGCACAGATACGCAGTATTTT
CDR3 protein: CASSQGRLASTDTQYF
clone size: few
J gene: TRBJ2-3
D gene: .
V gene: TRBV5-5
CDR3 length: 16

CDR3 DNA: TGTGCCACCAGAGGAGATGGGACCCAGTACTTC
CDR3 protein: CATRGDGTQYF
clone size: .
J gene: TRBJ2-5
D gene: .
V gene: TRBV24-1
CDR3 length: 11

CDR3 DNA: TGCAGCGTTGAGGACAGGGGCCACACTGAAGCTTTCTTT
CDR3 protein: CSVEDRGHTEAFF
clone size: few
J gene: TRBJ1-1
D gene: TRBD1
V gene: TRBV29-1
CDR3 length: 13

CDR3 DNA: TGTGCCAGCAGCCTCGGACAGGGGAGAGCAGAGACCCAGTACTTC
CDR3 protein: CASSLGQGRAETQYF
clone size: .
J gene: TRBJ2-5
D gene: TRBD1
V gene: TRBV6-1
CDR3 length: 15

CDR3 DNA: TGCGCCAGCAGCCAAGGCGTACTGCGACAGACCTACGAGCAGTACTTC
CDR3 protein: CASSQGVLRQTYEQYF
clone size: .
J gene: TRBJ2-7
D gene: .
V gene: TRBV4-3
CDR3 length: 16

CDR3 DNA: TGTGCCAGCAGCTTAGTTTGGGCTGAAGAGACCCAGTACTTC
CDR3 protein: CASSLVWAEETQYF
clone size: many
J gene: TRBJ2-5
D gene: .
V gene: TRBV7-2
CDR3 length: 14

CDR3 DNA: TGCAGTGCTAGCCGGGGTGGGGATACCACTGAAGCTTTCTTT
CDR3 protein: CSASRGGDTTEAFF
clone size: .
J gene: TRBJ1-1
D gene: .
V gene: TRBV20-1
CDR3 length: 14

CDR3 DNA: TGTGCCAGTAGTATCGAGGGAGGGCACATTCAGTACTTC
CDR3 protein: CASSIEGGHIQYF
clone size: few
J gene: TRBJ2-4
D gene: TRBD2
V gene: TRBV19
CDR3 length: 13

CDR3 DNA: TGTGCCAGCAGCGCGGGACTAGCGGGGGGAGGAGATACGCAGTATTTT
CDR3 protein: CASSAGLAGGGDTQYF
clone size: many
J gene: TRBJ2-3
D gene: TRBD2
V gene: TRBV7-6
CDR3 length: 16

CDR3 DNA: TGTGCCATCAAAGAAGTGGGAGGGCCGGGGGAGCAGTACTTC
CDR3 protein: CAIKEVGGPGEQYF
clone size: .
J gene: TRBJ2-7
D gene: TRBD2
V gene: TRBV10-3
CDR3 length: 14

CDR3 DNA: TGTGCCAGCAGCTTCGGGACGGTGAACACTGAAGCTTTCTTT
CDR3 protein: CASSFGTVNTEAFF
clone size: .
J gene: TRBJ1-1
D gene: .
V gene: TRBV5-4
CDR3 length: 14

CDR3 DNA: TGTGCCAGCAGCTTAGCGATGACTAGCGGGAGGAATGAGCAGTTCTTC
CDR3 protein: CASSLAMTSGRNEQFF
clone size: many
J gene: TRBJ2-1
D gene: TRBD2
V gene: TRBV7-6
CDR3 length: 16

CDR3 DNA: TGCAGTGCCGCTCGAAGGACTAGCGGGGGGAAAGAGACCCAGTACTTC
CDR3 protein: CSAARRTSGGKETQYF
clone size: many
J gene: TRBJ2-5
D gene: TRBD2
V gene: TRBV20-1
CDR3 length: 16

CDR3 DNA: TGCGCCAGCAGCACCCAAGAGACCCAGTACTTC
CDR3 protein: CASSTQETQYF
clone size: .
J gene: TRBJ2-5
D gene: .
V gene: TRBV5-1
CDR3 length: 11

CDR3 DNA: TGCGCCAGCAGCCCGGGACAGGGAACGAACAATCAGCCCCAGCATTTT
CDR3 protein: CASSPGQGTNNQPQHF
clone size: .
J gene: TRBJ1-5
D gene: TRBD1
V gene: TRBV5-1
CDR3 length: 16

CDR3 DNA: TGTGCCAGCAGTTTCCAGCGGAGCCGGGGGAATGAGCAGTTCTTC
CDR3 protein: CASSFQRSRGNEQFF
clone size: many
J gene: TRBJ2-1
D gene: .
V gene: TRBV28
CDR3 length: 15

CDR3 DNA: TGTGCCAGCAGTTTACAGGATAGCAATCAGCCCCAGCATTTT
CDR3 protein: CASSLQDSNQPQHF
clone size: many
J gene: TRBJ1-5
D gene: .
V gene: TRBV6-1
CDR3 length: 14

CDR3 DNA: TGTGCCACCCTAGCGGGACAACCCCTCAATGAGCAGTTCTTC
CDR3 protein: CATLAGQPLNEQFF
clone size: few
J gene: TRBJ2-1
D gene: TRBD2
V gene: TRBV28
CDR3 length: 14

CDR3 DNA: TGCAGTGCTAGGAGAGGGACAGATAGCAATCAGCCCCAGCATTTT
CDR3 protein: CSARRGTDSNQPQHF
clone size: .
J gene: TRBJ1-5
D gene: TRBD1
V gene: TRBV20-1
CDR3 length: 15

CDR3 DNA: TGTGCCAGCAGAAGCGGGGGCTCCCCCTCTGGGGCCAACGTCCTGACTTTC
CDR3 protein: CASRSGGSPSGANVLTF
clone size: few
J gene: TRBJ2-6
D gene: TRBD2
V gene: TRBV28
CDR3 length: 17

CDR3 DNA: TGTGCCAGCAGTGATAGGGGCTCCTATGGCTACACCTTC
CDR3 protein: CASSDRGSYGYTF
clone size: .
J gene: TRBJ1-2
D gene: .
V gene: TRBV2
CDR3 length: 13

CDR3 DNA: TGTGCCAACAGCAGAGACATAAAAGAGACCCAGTACTTC
CDR3 protein: CANSRDIKETQYF
clone size: .
J gene: TRBJ2-5
D gene: .
V gene: TRBV7-2
CDR3 length: 13

CDR3 DNA: TGCAGTGCCAGGGAGCCTGGGACTAGCGGCGAGCAGTACTTC
CDR3 protein: CSAREPGTSGEQYF
clone size: few
J gene: TRBJ2-7
D gene: TRBD2
V gene: TRBV20-1
CDR3 length: 14

CDR3 DNA: TGTGCCAGCAGCCCATCAGCGACGAGTGCCTATGGCTACACCTTC
CDR3 protein: CASSPSATSAYGYTF
clone size: .
J gene: TRBJ1-2
D gene: .
V gene: TRBV7-9
CDR3 length: 15

CDR3 DNA: TGTGCCAGCAGTGCCTCCACATGGGACAACTATGGCTACACCTTC
CDR3 protein: CASSASTWDNYGYTF
clone size: few
J gene: TRBJ1-2
D gene: .
V gene: TRBV25-1
CDR3 length: 15

CDR3 DNA: TGCAGTGCGCCCCCACAGGGAATCGGAAAGACCCAGTACTTC
CDR3 protein: CSAPPQGIGKTQYF
clone size: .
J gene: TRBJ2-5
D gene: .
V gene: TRBV20-1
CDR3 length: 14

CDR3 DNA: TGTGCCAGCAGCTTAACGATGGGAGAGGGCGGGGAGCAGTTCTTC
CDR3 protein: CASSLTMGEGGEQFF
clone size: .
J gene: TRBJ2-1
D gene: .
V gene: TRBV7-3
CDR3 length: 15

CDR3 DNA: TGTGCCAGCACTCTGTCTTCTCGCACAGATACGCAGTATTTT
CDR3 protein: CASTLSSRTDTQYF
clone size: .
J gene: TRBJ2-3
D gene: .
V gene: TRBV2
CDR3 length: 14

CDR3 DNA: TGCGCCAGCAATTGGGCGAGGACCGGGGAGCTGTTTTTT
CDR3 protein: CASNWARTGELFF
clone size: many
J gene: TRBJ2-2
D gene: .
V gene: TRBV5-1
CDR3 length: 13